This T cell receptor (beta chain) was obtained from a study of response to subunit inactivated influenza vaccine. Study-wide results and limits: There was a suggestion from the authors that each seasonal influenza vaccination recruits few new T cells.

Points on this clonotype: Its antigen is still unknown.

The germline gives CDR1 DFQATT, CDR2 SNEGSKA (reference sequence). The J segment lost 0 bases and the V segment lost 6 bases, leaving 7 bases of the junction unmatched. The CDR3 consists of 16 residues. TCRdb used MiXCR to reprocess the RT-PCR reads, holding one entry per CDR3 protein. Here the sample spans 300,000 to 350,000 distinct CDR3 sequences, about a fifth being singletons. The chain is built from TRBV20-1 and TRBJ2-3; 12 bases map to TRBD2. Sequences were derived from PBMCs from blood, sampled roughly 20 months after vaccination. The origin of this receptor is a man in his fifties or sixties who received an inactivated influenza vaccine. The CDR3 loop is CSATELAGGSTDTQYF. CDR3 nucleotide sequence: TGCAGTGCAACGGAACTAGCGGGGGGAAGCACAGATACGCAGTATTTT.